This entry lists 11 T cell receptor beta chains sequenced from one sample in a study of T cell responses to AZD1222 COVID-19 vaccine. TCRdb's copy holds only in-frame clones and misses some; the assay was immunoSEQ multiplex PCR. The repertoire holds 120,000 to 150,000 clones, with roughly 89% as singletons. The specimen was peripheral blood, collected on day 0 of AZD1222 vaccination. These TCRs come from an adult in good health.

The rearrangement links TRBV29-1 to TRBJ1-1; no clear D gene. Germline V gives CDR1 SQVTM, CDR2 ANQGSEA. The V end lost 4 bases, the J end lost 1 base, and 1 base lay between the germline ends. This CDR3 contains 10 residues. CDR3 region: CSVANTEAFF. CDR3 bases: TGCAGCGTTGCGAACACTGAAGCTTTCTTT.

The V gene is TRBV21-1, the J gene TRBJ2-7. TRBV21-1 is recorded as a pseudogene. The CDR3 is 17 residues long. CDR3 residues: CASSPPKDADVSYEQYF. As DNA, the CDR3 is TGTGCCAGCAGCCCTCCTAAGGACGCTGACGTCTCCTACGAGCAGTACTTC.

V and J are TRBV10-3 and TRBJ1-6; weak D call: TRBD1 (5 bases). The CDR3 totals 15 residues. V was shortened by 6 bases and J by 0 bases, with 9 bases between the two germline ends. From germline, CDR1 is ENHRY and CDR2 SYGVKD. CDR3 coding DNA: TGTGCCATCAGGGGGGGAAGCTCCTATAATTCACCCCTCCACTTT. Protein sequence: CAIRGGSSYNSPLHF.

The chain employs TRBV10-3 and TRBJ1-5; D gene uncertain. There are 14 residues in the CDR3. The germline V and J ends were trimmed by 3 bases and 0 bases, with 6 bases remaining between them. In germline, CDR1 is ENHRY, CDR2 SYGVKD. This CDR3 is CAISDGSSNQPQHF. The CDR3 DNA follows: TGTGCCATCAGTGACGGGTCTAGCAATCAGCCCCAGCATTTT.

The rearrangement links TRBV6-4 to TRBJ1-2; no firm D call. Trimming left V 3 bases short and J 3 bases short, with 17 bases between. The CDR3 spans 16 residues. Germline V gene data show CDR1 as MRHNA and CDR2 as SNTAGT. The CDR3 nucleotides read TGTGCCAGCAGTGAATCTCGCAGGCCCCGGGACTATGGCTACACCTTC. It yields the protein CASSESRRPRDYGYTF.

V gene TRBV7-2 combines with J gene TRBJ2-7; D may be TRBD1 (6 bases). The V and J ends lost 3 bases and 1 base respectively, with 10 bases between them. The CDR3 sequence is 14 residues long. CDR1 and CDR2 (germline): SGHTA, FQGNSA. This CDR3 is CASSFLTGSYEQYF. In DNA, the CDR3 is TGTGCCAGCAGCTTTCTCACAGGGTCCTACGAGCAGTACTTC.

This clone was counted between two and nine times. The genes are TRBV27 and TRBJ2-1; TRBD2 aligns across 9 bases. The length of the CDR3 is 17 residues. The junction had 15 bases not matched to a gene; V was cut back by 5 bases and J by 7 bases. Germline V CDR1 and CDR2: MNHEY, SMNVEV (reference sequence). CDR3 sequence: CASSMIILAGSKNEQFF. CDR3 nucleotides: TGTGCCAGCAGTATGATTATTCTAGCGGGGTCAAAGAATGAGCAGTTCTTC.

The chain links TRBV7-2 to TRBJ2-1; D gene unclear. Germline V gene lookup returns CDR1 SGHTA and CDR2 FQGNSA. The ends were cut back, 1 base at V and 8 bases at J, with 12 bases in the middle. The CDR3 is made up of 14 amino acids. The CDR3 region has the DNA TGTGCCAGCAGCTTAGGCACCCCCCGCGATGAGCAGTTCTTC. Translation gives CASSLGTPRDEQFF.

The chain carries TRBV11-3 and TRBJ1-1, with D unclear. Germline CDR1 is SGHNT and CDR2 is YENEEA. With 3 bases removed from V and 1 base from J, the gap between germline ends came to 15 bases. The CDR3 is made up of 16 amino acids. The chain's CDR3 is CASSFSPPVRNTEAFF. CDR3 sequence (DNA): TGTGCCAGCAGCTTTAGTCCCCCGGTGCGGAACACTGAAGCTTTCTTT.

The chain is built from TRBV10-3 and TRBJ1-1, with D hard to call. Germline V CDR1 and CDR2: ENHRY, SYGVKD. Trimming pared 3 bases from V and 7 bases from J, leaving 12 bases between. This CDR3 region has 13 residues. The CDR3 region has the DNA TGTGCCATCAGTGATGCTGGAGTCAGTGAAGCTTTCTTT. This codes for CAISDAGVSEAFF.

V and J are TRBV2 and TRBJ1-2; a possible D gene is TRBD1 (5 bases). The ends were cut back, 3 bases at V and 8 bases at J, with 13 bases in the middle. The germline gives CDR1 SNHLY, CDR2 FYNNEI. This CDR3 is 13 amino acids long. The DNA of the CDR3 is TGTGCCAGCAGTGAGTGGGACGGTGAGGGCTACACCTTC. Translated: CASSEWDGEGYTF.